A selection of T cell receptor beta chains follows, all from one sample in a study of T cells in Graves' hyperthyroidism and ophthalmopathy. From the multiplex PCR reads, TCRdb called clonotypes with MiXCR, one entry per CDR3 protein. The sample comprises approximately 590,000 distinct CDR3 sequences, 15% to 18% of which are singletons, and approximately 7.4% rests with the top ten. Sample: blood. These receptors came from a woman aged 25 to 39 with Graves' hyperthyroidism. Each CDR3 is given without its conserved first and last residue. Size values are once, few and many counts, or a class for expanded clones, and some rows have none.

v_gene,abundance,j_gene,CDR3aa
TRBV4-2,many,TRBJ1-2,ASSQETGDTYGYT
TRBV20-1,-,TRBJ2-7,SVRRGQEYEQY
TRBV11-2,-,TRBJ2-4,ASSLDTGPNIQY
TRBV9,-,TRBJ1-1,ASSALEGAIMTEAF
TRBV6-1,-,TRBJ1-4,ASSEAIGGTNEKLF
TRBV6-1,many,TRBJ1-5,ASSGLRGQPQH
TRBV28,many,TRBJ2-2,ASSLPGTSGRTGELF
TRBV29-1,few,TRBJ2-1,SVHWDSPAQF
TRBV6-2/TRBV6-3,many,TRBJ2-2,ASSRQGYADTGELF
TRBV6-2/TRBV6-3,-,TRBJ2-3,ASSSPAGPTDTQY
TRBV27,-,TRBJ2-1,ASSLTGINYNEQF
TRBV25-1,-,TRBJ2-7,ASSETGTSFYEQY
TRBV12-3/TRBV12-4,many,TRBJ2-7,ATRPPGGGQY
TRBV28,-,TRBJ2-3,ASSLRGLAGEGSTDTQY
TRBV30,many,TRBJ2-1,ACVPPNYNEQF
TRBV19,few,TRBJ2-2,ASSATGRGGELF
TRBV27,few,TRBJ2-1,ASSRVLNNEQF
TRBV20-1,many,TRBJ2-3,SGTGHDGDTQY
TRBV14,-,TRBJ2-3,ASSQYPDTQY
TRBV5-1,-,TRBJ1-2,ASSSPGLLYGYT
TRBV5-1,many,TRBJ2-1,ASFLEESSYNEQF
TRBV14,few,TRBJ2-7,ASSPPGARQY
TRBV11-3,-,TRBJ2-1,ASSFSPLDEQF
TRBV20-1,-,TRBJ2-2,SARVTVSGGLGTGELF
TRBV7-9,-,-,ASSHRVSEQPQY
TRBV30,-,TRBJ1-3,AWSVQETASGNTIY
TRBV7-2,many,TRBJ1-6,ASSLGQGESPLH
TRBV18,-,TRBJ2-2,ASSPPIFSSGPDTGELF
TRBV6-1,few,TRBJ1-4,ASSRRTEATNEKLF
TRBV6-1,many,TRBJ1-5,ASSAGSNQPQH
TRBV11-2,-,-,ASGSGGHYNEQY
TRBV10-3,many,TRBJ1-2,AISESGGNGIYYGYT
TRBV7-9,many,TRBJ2-5,ASSLTGTGGQETQY